This T cell receptor (beta chain) was sequenced during a study of CD8 T cells in Susac syndrome. The study, taken as a whole, reports: The authors acknowledged that the study's TCR sequencing and HLA analysis involved relatively few individuals.

RNA in amounts of about 0.5 to 1 ug was reverse transcribed with random hexamers. Amplification of TCR beta CDR3 used immunoSEQ multiplex PCR across 54 Vbeta and 13 Jbeta. TCRdb reprocessed the immunoSEQ multiplex PCR reads with MiXCR, giving one entry per CDR3 protein. The sample holds 40,000 to 55,000 distinct CDR3 sequences; around 92% are singletons and the top ten take around 0.45%. Comment on this clonotype: Antigen: not known.

The CDR3 is 15 amino acids. Germline CDR1 reads SGHAT; CDR2 reads FQNNGV. J was trimmed by 0 bases and V by 4 bases; bases with no gene match: 6. The study sequenced TCR beta in blood CD8+ and CD4+ T cells. Controls were drawn from healthy donors and were matched for age and sex. The chain is built from TRBV11-2 and TRBJ2-7, with 7 bases fitting TRBD1. The clonotype originates from a human donor in good health. Sequenced material: CD8+ T cells from PBMCs. Here the CDR3 reads CASSSAGTASYEQYF. CDR3 in DNA: TGTGCCAGCAGCTCCGCCGGGACAGCCTCCTACGAGCAGTACTTC.